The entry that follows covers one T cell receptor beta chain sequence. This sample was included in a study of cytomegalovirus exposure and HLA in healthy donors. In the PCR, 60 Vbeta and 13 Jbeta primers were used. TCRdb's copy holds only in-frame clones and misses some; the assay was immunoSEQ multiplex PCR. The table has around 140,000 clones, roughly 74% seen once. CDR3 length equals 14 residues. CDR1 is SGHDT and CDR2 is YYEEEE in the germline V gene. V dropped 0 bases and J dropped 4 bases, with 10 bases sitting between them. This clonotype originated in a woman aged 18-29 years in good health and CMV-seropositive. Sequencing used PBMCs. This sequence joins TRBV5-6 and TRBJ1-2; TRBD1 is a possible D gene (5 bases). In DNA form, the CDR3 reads TGTGCCAGCAGCTTGGAGGGGCAAAGCTATGGCTACACCTTC. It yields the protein CASSLEGQSYGYTF.